This TCR beta chain was identified in a study of beta chain features in type 1 diabetes. Study-level points and caveats: Insertions were fewer and deletions more numerous at VDJ junctions in type 1 diabetes patients.

Notes on this clone: Antigen unknown.

The V gene's germline CDR1 is LGHNA and CDR2 YSLEER. Trimming removed 1 base from V and 0 bases from J, with 13 bases in between. CDR3 length: 17 residues. Since all of the isolated RNA was reverse transcribed, expressed TCRB transcripts were what got sequenced. This table comes from immunoSEQ multiplex PCR, and its TCRdb copy is limited to in-frame clones, with some not included. This sample has hundreds of thousands of clones, with 15% to 19% found just once. V and J are TRBV4-3 and TRBJ1-3; weak D call: TRBD1 (5 bases). The sample was naive CD4+ T cells from blood. This sequence originates from a man aged 18 to 35 in good health. CDR3 in amino acids: CASSQGGGALSGNTIYF. The DNA for the CDR3 is TGCGCCAGCAGCCAAGGGGGAGGGGCACTCTCTGGAAACACCATATATTTT.